These 5 T cell receptor beta chains were sequenced from one sample in a study of cytomegalovirus exposure and HLA in healthy donors. PCR involved 60 Vbeta and 13 Jbeta primers. Repertoires were generated with immunoSEQ multiplex PCR, while TCRdb's copy carries only in-frame clones and drops some. Found here are 150,000 or so clones, 82% of them singletons; the top ten hold 1.5%. The sequencing sample was made of PBMCs. The receptor set was obtained from a male donor in good health and CMV-seronegative.

The J gene is TRBJ1-2, the V gene TRBV2; possible D gene TRBD1, 5 bases. This CDR3 contains 13 residues. V lost 6 bases and J lost 4, with 12 bases in between. The V gene's germline CDR1 is SNHLY and CDR2 FYNNEI. The CDR3 nucleotides read TGTGCCAGCAGAGAACAGGATAGCTATGGCTACACCTTC. This translates into CASREQDSYGYTF.

This clone came up a few times. This chain joins TRBV19 and TRBJ2-1, with a possible D match to TRBD1 (5 bases). From germline, CDR1 is LNHDA and CDR2 SQIVND (reference sequence). CDR3 length: 16 residues. Trimming removed 6 bases at V and 3 bases at J, with 18 bases between. The CDR3 DNA reads as TGTGCCAGTAGCAGCCTCAGCCGGACATTCTACAATGAGCAGTTCTTC. Translating gives CASSSLSRTFYNEQFF.

The chain joins TRBV28 to TRBJ2-7; maybe TRBD1 (6 bases). CDR1 is MDHEN, CDR2 SYDVKM, per germline. This CDR3 comprises 15 residues. Deletions cut 4 bases from V and 0 bases from J, with 13 bases between. As DNA, the CDR3 is TGTGCCAGCAGTTCCCGGGACAACTACTCCTACGAGCAGTACTTC. The encoded protein is CASSSRDNYSYEQYF.

This rearrangement joins TRBV6-5 to TRBJ2-3; D not resolved. CDR1 and CDR2 (germline): MNHEY, SVGAGI. Trimming took off 6 bases at V and 1 base at J, with 14 bases between the two ends. This CDR3 has 15 amino acids. The DNA for the CDR3 is TGTGCCAGCAGCCCGAGCATCCCCGGCACAGATACGCAGTATTTT. Translating gives CASSPSIPGTDTQYF.

This clone appeared a few times. The rearrangement uses TRBV11-1 and TRBJ2-3; 8 bases fit TRBD2. The J segment lost 3 bases and the V segment lost 10 bases, leaving 9 bases of the junction unmatched. The CDR3 is 14 amino acids. CDR1 and CDR2 from the germline V gene are SGHAT and FQDESV (reference sequence). CDR3 coding DNA: TGTGCCACCTATAGCGGGGATGGGACAGATACGCAGTATTTT. Its translation is CATYSGDGTDTQYF.